The 6 T cell receptor beta chains below all came from one sample that was sequenced in a study of human T cells and chemical hapten exposure. As for time point: patch test 1, 2 weeks after DPC sensitization. Treatment: therapeutic diphenylcyclopropenone sensitization with weekly scalp DPC. MiXCR, run by TCRdb on the RACE reads, gives a single entry per CDR3 protein. This table holds roughly 100,000 distinct CDR3 sequences, approximately 10% found once. The source was whole blood, collected in connection with sensitization to the hapten diphenylcyclopropenone (DPC). All receptors come from a woman in her thirties or forties with alopecia areata. Some clones in this sample may be carry-over from other donors' samples.

The J gene is TRBJ2-5, the V gene TRBV5-1, with TRBD2 identical over 9 bases. CDR1 is SGHRS and CDR2 is YFSETQ in the germline V gene. The CDR3 runs to 16 residues. The ends lost 2 bases at V and 4 bases at J; junction bases unmatched: 9. The CDR3 reads CASSLVPRREGETQYF. CDR3 DNA sequence: TGCGCCAGCAGCTTAGTACCGCGGCGGGAGGGAGAGACCCAGTACTTC. The variable domain in full, with the rest retrieved from reference TRBV5-1 and TRBJ2-5, is KAGVTQTPRYLIKTRGQQVTLSCSPISGHRSVSWYQQTPGQGLQFLFEYFSETQRNKGNFPGRFSGRQFSNSRSEMNVSTLELGDSALYLCASSLVPRREGETQYFGPGTRLLVL.

There are many counts of this clonotype. The V gene is TRBV6-5, the J gene TRBJ1-1; perhaps TRBD1 as D (6 bases). The germline V and J ends were trimmed by 0 bases and 2 bases, with 10 bases remaining between them. This CDR3 is built from 15 residues. Germline CDR1 is MNHEY and CDR2 is SVGAGI. DNA of the CDR3: TGTGCCAGCAGTTACTCCGGGGGCGTTAACACTGAAGCTTTCTTT. Translating gives CASSYSGGVNTEAFF.

This clonotype was counted at least ten times. This sequence joins TRBV3-1 and TRBJ1-2; tentative D call: TRBD1 (5 bases). V was cut by 7 bases and J by 7 bases, with 16 bases left in between. The germline gives CDR1 LGHDT, CDR2 YNNKEL (reference sequence). There are 13 residues in the CDR3. The CDR3 coding sequence is TGTGCCAGCACCACGCAGGGTGTTTTTGGCTACACCTTC. This translates into CASTTQGVFGYTF.

In its sample, this clonotype was seen many times. The gene calls are TRBV7-3 and TRBJ2-2, with a weak D call TRBD2 (5 bases). The CDR3 has 14 residues. With 6 bases removed from V and 5 bases from J, the gap between germline ends came to 13 bases. The V gene's germline CDR1 is SGHTA and CDR2 FQGTGA. For the CDR3, the DNA is TGTGCCAGCAGTTTCGGACCGGGGACCGGGGAGCTGTTTTTT. This codes for CASSFGPGTGELFF.

This clonotype has just a few counts. V usage is TRBV20-1 and J usage is TRBJ2-7; 11 bases match TRBD2. With V trimmed by 6 bases and J by 7 bases, 11 bases remained unmatched. The CDR3 has 14 amino acids. The germline CDR1 and CDR2 sequences are DFQATT and SNEGSKA (reference sequence). The CDR3 is CSALYGLAGGEQYF. The CDR3 DNA reads TGCAGTGCCCTATACGGGCTAGCGGGGGGAGAGCAGTACTTC.

This clonotype was found many times. This sequence joins TRBV29-1 and TRBJ1-2; D unclear. Germline V gene data show CDR1 as SQVTM and CDR2 as ANQGSEA. With 3 bases removed from V and 4 bases from J, the gap between germline ends came to 9 bases. The CDR3 totals 12 residues. Written as DNA, the CDR3 is TGCAGCGTTGACTTCTCGGGCTATGGCTACACCTTC. This translates into CSVDFSGYGYTF.